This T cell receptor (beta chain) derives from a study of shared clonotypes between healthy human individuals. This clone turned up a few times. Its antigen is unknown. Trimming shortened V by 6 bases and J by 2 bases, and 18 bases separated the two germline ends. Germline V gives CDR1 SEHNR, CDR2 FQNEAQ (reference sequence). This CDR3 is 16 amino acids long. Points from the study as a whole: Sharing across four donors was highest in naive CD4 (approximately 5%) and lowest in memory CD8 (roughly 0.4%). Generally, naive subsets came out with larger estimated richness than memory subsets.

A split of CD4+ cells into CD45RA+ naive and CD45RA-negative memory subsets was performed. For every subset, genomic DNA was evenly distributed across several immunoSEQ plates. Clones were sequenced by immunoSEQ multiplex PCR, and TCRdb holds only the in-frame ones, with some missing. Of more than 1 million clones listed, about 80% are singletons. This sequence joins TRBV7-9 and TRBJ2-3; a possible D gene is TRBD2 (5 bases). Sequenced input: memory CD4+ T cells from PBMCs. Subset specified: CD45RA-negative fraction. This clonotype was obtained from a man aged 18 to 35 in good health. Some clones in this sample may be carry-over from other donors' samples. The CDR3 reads CASSFSSASFTDTQYF. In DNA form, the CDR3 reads TGTGCCAGCAGTTTTAGTAGCGCTAGCTTCACAGATACGCAGTATTTT.